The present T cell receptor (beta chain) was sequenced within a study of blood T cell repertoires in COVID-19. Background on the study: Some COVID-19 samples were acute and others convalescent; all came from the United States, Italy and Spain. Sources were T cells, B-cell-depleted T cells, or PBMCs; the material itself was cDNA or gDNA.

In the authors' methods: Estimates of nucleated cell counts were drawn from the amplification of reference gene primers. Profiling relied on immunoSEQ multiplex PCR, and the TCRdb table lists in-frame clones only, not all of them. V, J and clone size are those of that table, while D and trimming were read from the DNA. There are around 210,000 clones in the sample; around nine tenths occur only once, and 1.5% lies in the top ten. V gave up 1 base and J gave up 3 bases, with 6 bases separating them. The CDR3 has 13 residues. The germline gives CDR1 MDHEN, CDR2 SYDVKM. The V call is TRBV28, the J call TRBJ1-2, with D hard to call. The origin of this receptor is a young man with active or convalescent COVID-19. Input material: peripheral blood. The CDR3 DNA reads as TGTGCCAGCAGTTTATCGGTATACTATGGCTACACCTTC. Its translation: CASSLSVYYGYTF.